The 18 T cell receptor beta chains in this list originate from one sample, sequenced in a study of a mutant IDH1 vaccine in newly diagnosed glioma. As to time point: week 23, last vaccination. Mutant IDH1 20-mer peptide, at 300 ug, made up each vaccine dose, with topical imiquimod. The method was immunoSEQ multiplex PCR; TCRdb's version includes in-frame clones alone and lacks a portion of them. Of about 54,000 clones listed, about four fifths were seen once; the top ten hold roughly 6.2%. Their cognate antigens are unknown. The sample consisted of PBMCs, taken from a glioma patient whose treatment included an IDH1 peptide vaccine. These receptor sequences come from a man in his forties with glioma.

A few counts support this clone. The V call is TRBV7-9, the J call TRBJ2-7; TRBD1 is a possible D gene (5 bases). Looked up from germline, CDR1 is SEHNR and CDR2 is FQNEAQ (reference sequence). The CDR3 totals 13 residues. Trimming stripped 4 bases from V and 7 bases from J, with 14 bases between. The CDR3 DNA follows: TGTGCCAGCAGCTCAAGACAGAATGAGGAGCAGTACTTC. This encodes CASSSRQNEEQYF. Together with reference TRBV7-9 and TRBJ2-7, the CDR3 gives the full variable domain: DTGVSQNPRHKITKRGQNVTFRCDPISEHNRLYWYRQTLGQGPEFLTYFQNEAQLEKSRLLSDRFSAERPKGSFSTLEIQRTEQGDSAMYLCASSSRQNEEQYFGPGTRLTVT.

This clone occurred a few times. The rearrangement joins TRBV11-2 to TRBJ1-6, with no clear D. CDR3 length: 15 residues. Trimming removed 2 bases at V and 10 bases at J, with 15 bases between. Per the germline V gene, CDR1 is SGHAT and CDR2 is FQNNGV. The CDR3 coding sequence is TGTGCCAGCAGCTTAAAACGAGGGATAAGGTCACCCCTCCACTTT. Encoded protein: CASSLKRGIRSPLHF.

This chain connects TRBV10-2 to TRBJ2-2, with 10 bases that match TRBD2. Germline values: CDR1 WSHSY, CDR2 SAAADI. The CDR3 loop spans 16 amino acids. V was pared by 5 bases and J by 5 bases, with 8 bases of the junction left unmatched. CDR3 residues: CASSSLAGVDTGELFF. CDR3 bases: TGCGCCAGCAGTTCTCTAGCGGGGGTCGATACCGGGGAGCTGTTTTTT.

Regarding this clone: Other DNA sequences in this specimen translate into the identical CDR3. The gene calls are TRBV6-5 and TRBJ1-5; a possible D gene is TRBD1 (6 bases). V was trimmed by 0 bases and J by 4 bases, leaving 10 bases between them. The CDR3 covers 15 residues. Germline V gene lookup returns CDR1 MNHEY and CDR2 SVGAGI. The CDR3, as DNA: TGTGCCAGCAGTTACTCGGGAAGGGGGAATCAGCCCCAGCATTTT. Amino acids: CASSYSGRGNQPQHF.

The chain is built from TRBV11-2 and TRBJ2-2; D remains ambiguous. V was pared by 2 bases and J by 0 bases, with 7 bases between. CDR1 and CDR2 from the germline V gene are SGHAT and FQNNGV. This CDR3 is 15 amino acids long. The CDR3 nucleotides read TGTGCCAGCAGCTTATGGGTCTCGAACACCGGGGAGCTGTTTTTT. This encodes CASSLWVSNTGELFF. Full variable domain (outside the CDR3, taken from reference TRBV11-2 and TRBJ2-2): EAGVAQSPRYKIIEKRQSVAFWCNPISGHATLYWYQQILGQGPKLLIQFQNNGVVDDSQLPKDRFSAERLKGVDSTLKIQPAKLEDSAVYLCASSLWVSNTGELFFGEGSRLTVL.

The sample holds many counts of this clone. The CDR3 sequence: CASSSDRPNGELFF. The CDR3 region has the DNA TGTGCCAGCAGCTCGGACAGGCCGAACGGGGAGCTGTTTTTT. The rearrangement joins TRBV11-3 to TRBJ2-2; 7 positions match TRBD1. This CDR3 is built from 14 residues. Germline values: CDR1 SGHNT, CDR2 YENEEA. Trimming took 4 bases from V and 7 from J; bases not matched to a gene: 6.

J is TRBJ1-3 and V is TRBV6-5; D is unclear. CDR3 length: 15 residues. V was clipped by 2 bases and J by 4 bases, with 12 bases between them. Germline values: CDR1 MNHEY, CDR2 SVGAGI. Written as DNA, the CDR3 is TGTGCCAGCAGTTACCCCGGGGAACCCGGAAACACCATATATTTT. Its protein is CASSYPGEPGNTIYF.

Note on this clone: Because the CDR3's place on the DNA is in doubt, the DNA is left out and the CDR3 is given as listed by TCRdb. CDR3 sequence reads: CASSFGPGQGAYEQYF. The chain recombines TRBV5-4 with TRBJ2-7; the D call of TRBD1 is as the table states it, not checked on the DNA. The CDR3 sequence runs 16 residues, both termini included. In germline, CDR1 is SGHNT, CDR2 YYREEE (reference sequence).

This chain links TRBV11-2 with TRBJ1-1, with D perhaps TRBD1 (6 bases). CDR1 is SGHAT, CDR2 FQNNGV, per germline. The CDR3 sequence is 15 residues long. V was pared by 4 bases and J by 0 bases, with 12 bases between. The CDR3 DNA reads TGTGCCAGCAGCTCTTATACAGGGCTGAACACTGAAGCTTTCTTT. Its protein product is CASSSYTGLNTEAFF.

The J gene is TRBJ2-7, the V gene TRBV7-9, with D possibly matching TRBD2 (5 bases). From germline, CDR1 is SEHNR and CDR2 FQNEAQ (reference sequence). The CDR3 totals 14 residues. Trimming removed 2 bases at V and 3 bases at J, with 11 bases between. The CDR3 spells CASSLSVAGYEQYF. CDR3 sequence (DNA): TGTGCCAGCAGCTTATCGGTGGCGGGCTACGAGCAGTACTTC. The full variable domain, rest sourced from reference TRBV7-9 and TRBJ2-7, is DTGVSQNPRHKITKRGQNVTFRCDPISEHNRLYWYRQTLGQGPEFLTYFQNEAQLEKSRLLSDRFSAERPKGSFSTLEIQRTEQGDSAMYLCASSLSVAGYEQYFGPGTRLTVT.

The rearrangement uses TRBV13 and TRBJ1-5; 10 bases align to TRBD1. Germline V gene data show CDR1 as PRHDT and CDR2 as FYEKMQ (reference sequence). The V gene end was trimmed by 2 bases and the J gene end by 1 base; junction bases not matched to a gene: 8. The CDR3 has 18 amino acids. The CDR3 nucleotides read TGTGCCAGCAGCTTAAGGGGACAGGGGACTTGGAGCAATCAGCCCCAGCATTTT. Protein product: CASSLRGQGTWSNQPQHF. Complete variable domain (other parts from reference TRBV13 and TRBJ1-5): AAGVIQSPRHLIKEKRETATLKCYPIPRHDTVYWYQQGPGQDPQFLISFYEKMQSDKGSIPDRFSAQQFSDYHSELNMSSLELGDSALYFCASSLRGQGTWSNQPQHFGDGTRLSIL.

This clone was picked up a small number of times. The chain carries TRBV7-9 and TRBJ2-2; D not resolved. From germline, CDR1 is SEHNR and CDR2 FQNEAQ (reference sequence). Trimming took off 7 bases at V and 6 bases at J, with 9 bases between the two ends. The CDR3 runs to 12 residues. CDR3 amino acids: CASTFGSGELFF. The DNA of the CDR3 is TGTGCCAGCACCTTCGGATCCGGGGAGCTGTTTTTT.

The genes are TRBV6-1 and TRBJ2-1; D unresolved. From germline, CDR1 is MNHNS and CDR2 SASEGT. The CDR3 runs to 11 residues. V lost 6 bases, J lost 9 bases, and 9 bases lay in between. The DNA for the CDR3 is TGTGCCAGCAGGAACGTTGGTGAGCAGTTCTTC. Its translation is CASRNVGEQFF.

This clone was recorded only once. The chain recombines TRBV29-1 with TRBJ2-1, with 7 nucleotides matching TRBD1. Germline assignment: CDR1 SQVTM and CDR2 ANQGSEA. This CDR3 comprises 15 residues. J lost 0 bases, V lost 1 base, and 3 bases had no gene match. The CDR3 DNA sequence: TGCAGCGTTGAAGGGGACAGCTACTCCTACAATGAGCAGTTCTTC. It specifies CSVEGDSYSYNEQFF.

CDR3 region: CASSYTGNQPQHF. CDR3 DNA sequence: TGTGCCAGCAGTTATACAGGCAATCAGCCCCAGCATTTT. The chain is built from TRBV6-5 and TRBJ1-5, with D unresolved. CDR3 length: 13 amino acids. Germline-derived CDR1 and CDR2 are MNHEY and SVGAGI. V was cut by 3 bases and J by 2 bases, with 5 bases left in between.

The rearrangement uses TRBV6-5 and TRBJ2-7; D gene uncertain. The V end lost 6 bases, the J end lost 0 bases, and 12 bases lay between the germline ends. The CDR3 length is 14 residues. Germline V CDR1 and CDR2: MNHEY, SVGAGI. As DNA, the CDR3 is TGTGCCAGCAGACTCGATATGAGCTCCTACGAGCAGTACTTC. The encoded protein is CASRLDMSSYEQYF.

This clone was counted a few times. The chain has TRBV7-9 and TRBJ2-7, with D perhaps TRBD2 (5 bases). Germline lookup yields CDR1 SEHNR and CDR2 FQNEAQ (reference sequence). With 1 base removed from V and 0 bases from J, the gap between germline ends came to 10 bases. The CDR3 is 15 amino acids. Written as DNA, the CDR3 is TGTGCCAGCAGCTTAGTCGGCGACTACTCCTACGAGCAGTACTTC. Protein product: CASSLVGDYSYEQYF.

Regarding this clone: Other DNA sequences in the same sample also yield this CDR3. The chain couples TRBV5-4 to TRBJ1-1; TRBD1 aligns across 8 bases. The CDR3 loop spans 13 amino acids. Germline V gene sequence: CDR1 SGHNT, CDR2 YYREEE (reference sequence). Unmatched junction bases numbered 2, after V lost 4 bases and J lost 3 bases. CDR3 sequence (DNA): TGTGCCAGCAGCCTGGGACAGGACACTGAAGCTTTCTTT. This sequence encodes CASSLGQDTEAFF.